The rows below give T cell receptor beta chains drawn from one sample of a study of metastatic and nonmetastatic thyroid tumors. TCRdb recomputed clones from the PCR reads via MiXCR. The sample records approximately 21,000 clones, about 30% being singletons. The sample comprised blood. The source is a female donor with papillary thyroid cancer or a benign thyroid nodule (not recorded which). Some clones in this sample may be carry-over from other donors' samples. Both conserved end residues are part of each CDR3. The D gene is left open where the match is weak. Not every row has a clone size; where given, it reads once, few, many or a size class.

cdr3_nt | cdr3_aa | v_call | clone_size | d_call | j_call
TGCAGCGTTGAGGGGGGGACAGGGGGTACCGGGGAGCTGTTTTTT | CSVEGGTGGTGELFF | TRBV29-1 | many | TRBD1 | TRBJ2-2
TGTGCCAGCAGTCCCCGGGACAGCTCCTACGAGCAGTACTTC | CASSPRDSSYEQYF | TRBV27 | many | TRBD1 | TRBJ2-7
TGTGCCAGCAGCTTCTCAGGGGGTAGCGGGAGAATCCACGAGCAGTACTTC | CASSFSGGSGRIHEQYF | TRBV11-2 | . | TRBD2 | TRBJ2-7
TGTGCCAGCAGACAGGGGATGTATGGCTACACCTTC | CASRQGMYGYTF | TRBV6-1 | many | TRBD1 | TRBJ1-2
TGCGCCAGCAGCAGAGGACAGGGGGCGGATGAGACCCAGTACTTC | CASSRGQGADETQYF | TRBV4-1 | many | TRBD1 | TRBJ2-5
TGTGCCAGCAGTGAGATGACAGGGAGCGAGGCTTTCTTT | CASSEMTGSEAFF | TRBV6-4 | many | TRBD1 | TRBJ1-1
TGTGCCATCAGTGCGATGTCAGGCGAGCTAAGGGAGCAGTACTTC | CAISAMSGELREQYF | TRBV10-3 | . | . | TRBJ2-7
TGTGCCAGCAGCCAACAGGGGAACTCAGATACGCAGTATTTT | CASSQQGNSDTQYF | TRBV3-1 | many | . | TRBJ2-3
TGTGCCAGCAGCTTGACCGGGACAGGGTCCGCTGAAGCTTTCTTT | CASSLTGTGSAEAFF | TRBV5-6 | many | TRBD1 | TRBJ1-1
TGTGCCAGCAGCGTATGGTCGGGACCTACAGATACGCAGTATTTT | CASSVWSGPTDTQYF | TRBV9 | few | . | TRBJ2-3
TGCAGTGCTAGAGGGTCGGGCCGGATCAATCAGCCCCAGCATTTT | CSARGSGRINQPQHF | TRBV20-1 | . | . | TRBJ1-5
TGCAGTGCTAACCAGGAGGCGGGGGGGCGGCTCGAGCAGTACTTC | CSANQEAGGRLEQYF | TRBV20-1 | . | TRBD2 | TRBJ2-7
TGTGCCAGCAGCGACAGGGGATCGAACTATGGCTACACCTTC | CASSDRGSNYGYTF | TRBV3-1 | many | TRBD1 | TRBJ1-2
TGCAGTGCCAGCGCAGAGGGGACAATTGATGGCTACACCTTC | CSASAEGTIDGYTF | TRBV20-1 | . | . | TRBJ1-2
TGCGCCAGCAGCCCCGTTTACAGGTCCGGAAACACCATATATTTT | CASSPVYRSGNTIYF | TRBV10-2 | many | . | TRBJ1-3
TGTGCCAGCAGGCGACAGGGCGTTACAGATACGCAGTATTTT | CASRRQGVTDTQYF | TRBV2 | . | TRBD1 | TRBJ2-3
TGTGCCAGCAGTGCCGTTCCTTTCATGTCGGGACAGGGTCTTGCCGGGGAGCTGTTTTTT | CASSAVPFMSGQGLAGELFF | TRBV6-4 | medium-sized | TRBD1 | TRBJ2-2
TGTGCCAGCAGTACGGGGCCTAGCGGGAGCGGCAGTACGCAGTATTTT | CASSTGPSGSGSTQYF | TRBV7-3 | . | TRBD2 | TRBJ2-3
TGTGCCAGCAGCTTACGGGGAGATGAATATGGCTACACCTTC | CASSLRGDEYGYTF | TRBV5-4 | . | . | TRBJ1-2
TGTGCCAGCACCCCCCCGGGCGTATCGTATGGCTCCACCTTC | CASTPPGVSYGSTF | TRBV7-9 | . | . | TRBJ1-2
TGTGCCAGTAGGATCGCTAGCGGGGGCTCCTACAATGAGCAGTTCTTC | CASRIASGGSYNEQFF | TRBV19 | many | TRBD2 | TRBJ2-1
TGCAGTGCTAGAGAAGGGATTAACGAGCAGTACTTC | CSAREGINEQYF | TRBV20-1 | many | . | TRBJ2-7
TGTGCCAGCAACATAACAGGGTCCCAAGAGACACAGTACTTC | CASNITGSQETQYF | TRBV6-2/TRBV6-3 | few | . | TRBJ2-5
TGCGCCAGCAGCCCCACGGGGGGGTCAGGGACCCAGTACTTC | CASSPTGGSGTQYF | TRBV4-1 | medium-sized | TRBD2 | TRBJ2-5
TGCAGTGCTACATTTCCGGGACTGCTCTACGAGCAGTACTTC | CSATFPGLLYEQYF | TRBV20-1 | medium-sized | . | TRBJ2-7
TGTGCCAGCAGCCCCCAGGGACCCGGAGCTGCTTTCTTT | CASSPQGPGAAFF | TRBV11-1 | many | . | TRBJ1-1
TGTGCCAGCAGTGAACATGGCAGGGGAATGCTAAAACTGTTTTTT | CASSEHGRGMLKLFF | TRBV25-1 | many | . | TRBJ1-4
TGTGCCAGCAGCCAAGAACAGAACTCACCCCTCCACTTT | CASSQEQNSPLHF | TRBV3-1 | . | . | TRBJ1-6
TGTGCCAGCAGGCGGGACACCGGGAACACCGGGGAGCTGTTTTTT | CASRRDTGNTGELFF | TRBV12-3/TRBV12-4 | many | . | TRBJ2-2
TGTGCCAGCGCCCCATTCCCAACTAATGAAAAACTGTTTTTT | CASAPFPTNEKLFF | TRBV6-1 | . | . | TRBJ1-4
TGCAGCGCGGGACGGGGGGCGCGGCGGGAAAAACTGTTTTTT | CSAGRGARREKLFF | TRBV20-1 | medium-sized | . | TRBJ1-4
TGTGCCAGCAGTACCTACGAGCAGTACTTC | CASSTYEQYF | TRBV25-1 | . | . | TRBJ2-7
TGTGCCAGCAGCTTAGTGCCGTCTAGCGGGATCTACGAGCAGTACTTC | CASSLVPSSGIYEQYF | TRBV7-2 | . | TRBD2 | TRBJ2-7
TGTGCCAGCAGCCCTGCCTTAGAGACCCAGTACTTC | CASSPALETQYF | TRBV3-1 | many | . | TRBJ2-5
TGCAGTTCTTTGGGGGGCACAGATACGCAGTCTTTT | CSSLGGTDTQSF | TRBV20-1 | few | . | TRBJ2-3
TGTGCCAGTAAAAAGGACGGGACAGGGGTCGGCTACACCTTC | CASKKDGTGVGYTF | TRBV19 | . | TRBD1 | TRBJ1-2
TGTGCCAGCAGCCAAAGGACAACGTACGAGCAGTACTTC | CASSQRTTYEQYF | TRBV3-1 | . | . | TRBJ2-7
TGTGCCAGCAGTTTAATGGGGGGCCCTCAGCCCCAGCATTTT | CASSLMGGPQPQHF | TRBV27 | many | . | TRBJ1-5
TGCGCCAGCAGTCAAGCAGGTGGCAAAAACATTCAGTACTTC | CASSQAGGKNIQYF | TRBV4-3 | . | . | TRBJ2-4
. | CAWGSGSVDF | TRBV30 | . | . | TRBJ2-3
TGTGCCAGCAGACCGATCAGGGGGAAAAACATTCAGTACTTC | CASRPIRGKNIQYF | TRBV11-2 | many | TRBD1 | TRBJ2-4
TGTGCCAGCAGTGCCGGGACAGCGCTTAACTATGGCTACACCTTC | CASSAGTALNYGYTF | TRBV2 | . | TRBD1 | TRBJ1-2
TGTGCCAGCTCACCCGGAGACACTCGCTCCTACAATGAGCAGTTCTTC | CASSPGDTRSYNEQFF | TRBV18 | many | . | TRBJ2-1
TGTGCCAGCAGCTTATCCGCAGGGGACAATCAGCCCCAGCATTTT | CASSLSAGDNQPQHF | TRBV7-2 | . | . | TRBJ1-5
TGTGCCAGCAGCGAGGGGACAACTATTTACCCGAACACTGAAGCTTTCTTT | CASSEGTTIYPNTEAFF | TRBV9 | . | . | TRBJ1-1
TGTGCCAGCACCCCGTCCATGGGAAACTATGGCTACACCTTC | CASTPSMGNYGYTF | TRBV6-2/TRBV6-3 | . | . | TRBJ1-2
TGTGCCAGCGGCCGGGGGGGGGCGTTCTTC | CASGRGGAFF | TRBV7-2 | many | TRBD2 | TRBJ2-1
TGTGCCAGCAGCCGCGGGACAGTCTACGAGCAGTACTTC | CASSRGTVYEQYF | TRBV14 | many | . | TRBJ2-7
TGCAGCGTTTGGGTCAGGGGGCATGTCAATGAGCAGTTCTTC | CSVWVRGHVNEQFF | TRBV29-1 | . | TRBD1 | TRBJ2-1
TGTGCCAGCAGCTTAGGGGAGGGACTGAGCACAGAGACGCATTATTTT | CASSLGEGLSTETHYF | TRBV11-2 | . | TRBD2 | TRBJ2-3
TGTGCTAGTGGAGGGGACAGGGAAAGGTACGAGCAGTACTTC | CASGGDRERYEQYF | TRBV12-5 | many | TRBD1 | TRBJ2-7
TGCGCCAGCAGCCAAGGGAACGCGGGTCAGCCCCAGCATTTT | CASSQGNAGQPQHF | TRBV4-1 | . | . | TRBJ1-5
TGTGCCAGCAGCTTAAGTGGGGGGCAGAACTATGGCTACACCTTC | CASSLSGGQNYGYTF | TRBV7-9 | many | . | TRBJ1-2
TGCTCCAGCAGCTCCGGATTAGCGGCAGGTAATGAGCAGTTCTTC | CSSSSGLAAGNEQFF | TRBV5-1 | . | . | TRBJ2-1
TGTGCCAGCAGCTTTGATCAAGTACTAGCGGGTGGGCGTCGGCGGTTCTTC | CASSFDQVLAGGRRRFF | TRBV7-6 | . | TRBD2 | TRBJ2-1
TGTGCCAGCAGCGCGGGCCCCGGGGAGCTGTTTTTT | CASSAGPGELFF | TRBV9 | many | . | TRBJ2-2
TGTGCCAGCAGTACAGGGGGCGCTGGAAACACCATATATTTT | CASSTGGAGNTIYF | TRBV28 | . | TRBD1 | TRBJ1-3
TGTGCCAGCAGTCCCACAGGGGCATCGAACACTGAAGCTTTCTTT | CASSPTGASNTEAFF | TRBV3-1 | many | TRBD1 | TRBJ1-1
TGCAGTGCTAGAAAACAGGGCCCCGATAATTCACCCCTCCACTTT | CSARKQGPDNSPLHF | TRBV20-1 | many | . | TRBJ1-6
TGTGCCAGCAGCTTAAGGTCACCCAGGGCTAAGTCTGGCTACACCTTC | CASSLRSPRAKSGYTF | TRBV11-1 | many | . | TRBJ1-2